The TCR beta chain described here comes from a study of shared clonotypes between healthy human individuals. Study results and limitations: Compared with clonotypes that all four donors shared, non-shared clonotypes had lower generation probabilities.

This clone has only one observation. The antigen is unknown. In the same sample, other DNA sequences code for this CDR3. The naive CD8 subset, CD45RO-negative cells positively selected for CCR7, excluded terminally differentiated effector memory CD45RA+ cells. Healthy and HIV-negative, the adult donors had no recent acute infections or vaccinations. Original processing notes: Filtering differed, since immunoSEQ gave only junction sequences and no quality scores. Produced via immunoSEQ multiplex PCR; TCRdb's table is partial and in-frame only. The DNA gave D and trimming, while V, J and clone size come from that table. The sample records hundreds of thousands of clones, 90% to 95% being singletons. V was shortened by 0 bases and J by 3 bases, with 6 bases between the two germline ends. The CDR3 runs to 13 residues. Germline V gives CDR1 LNHNV, CDR2 YYDKDF (reference sequence).

Sequenced sample: naive CD8+ T cells sorted from blood. The TCR comes from a young man in good health. The chain carries TRBV15 and TRBJ2-7, with unresolved D. CDR3 sequence: CATSRDRGYEQYF. CDR3 bases: TGTGCCACCAGCAGAGATCGCGGCTACGAGCAGTACTTC.